The T cell receptor (beta chain) under discussion was sequenced for a study of identical twins. A single record per CDR3 protein comes from TCRdb applying MiXCR to the 5' RACE reads. The data show over 600,000 distinct CDR3 sequences, 21% seen once. The V end was cut by 6 bases, the J end by 1 base, with 12 bases between. The CDR3 spans 14 residues. The germline V gene has CDR1 SGDLS and CDR2 YYNGEE. These records were also assigned to another study, of T cells expressing NK-cell markers. According to that study: Sorted CD3+CD56+NKG2C+, CD3+CD56+NKG2C- and CD3+CD56-NKG2C+ T cells provided the TCR beta repertoires. Serological testing identified seven of the eight sequenced donors as HCMV-seropositive and one as seronegative.

Material: PBMCs. J is TRBJ2-3 and V is TRBV9, with unresolved D. This TCR was recovered from a woman aged 18-29 years in good health. CDR3 coding DNA: TGTGCCAGCAACAACGAAGGAGGCACAGATACGCAGTATTTT. Translating gives CASNNEGGTDTQYF.